The 9 T cell receptor beta chains listed next were all sequenced from one sample in a study of T cell changes during pregnancy in multiple sclerosis. The method was immunoSEQ multiplex PCR; TCRdb's version includes in-frame clones alone and lacks a portion of them. The sample includes some 79,000 clones, 75% to 95% seen only once; the top ten take about 0.45%. Sequencing was performed on CD4+ T cells from peripheral blood mononuclear cells, taken in the second trimester of pregnancy. The receptor source for this set is a female donor with multiple sclerosis, enrolled in a pregnancy study.

The rearrangement uses TRBV19 and TRBJ2-1; 12 nucleotides agree with TRBD2. The junction had 5 bases not matched to a gene; V was cut back by 5 bases and J by 0 bases. Germline-derived CDR1 and CDR2 are LNHDA and SQIVND (reference sequence). This CDR3 is built from 17 residues. The CDR3 nucleotides read TGTGCCAGTAGTCCTCTAGCGGGAGGGAGCTCCTACAATGAGCAGTTCTTC. This sequence encodes CASSPLAGGSSYNEQFF.

The chain employs TRBV18 and TRBJ2-1; 9 bases are a match to TRBD2. Germline V gives CDR1 KGHSH, CDR2 LQKENI. J lost 7 bases, V lost 3 bases, and 7 bases had no gene match. The CDR3 covers 15 residues. The CDR3 nucleotides read TGTGCCAGCTCACCCCCGGCGGGAGGGATAAATGAGCAGTTCTTC. Amino acids: CASSPPAGGINEQFF.

V is TRBV15 and J is TRBJ2-1; 9 nucleotides agree with TRBD2. Germline V gives CDR1 LNHNV, CDR2 YYDKDF (reference sequence). The CDR3 length is 16 residues. The V gene end was trimmed by 1 base and the J gene end by 3 bases; junction bases not matched to a gene: 4. The CDR3 nucleotides are TGTGCCACCAGCAGAGCCCGAGCGGGGGGCTACAATGAGCAGTTCTTC. Its protein is CATSRARAGGYNEQFF. Looking up the rest from reference TRBV15 and TRBJ2-1 gives the full variable domain: DAMVIQNPRYQVTQFGKPVTLSCSQTLNHNVMYWYQQKSSQAPKLLFHYYDKDFNNEADTPDNFQSRRPNTSFCFLDIRSPGLGDTAMYLCATSRARAGGYNEQFFGPGTRLTVL.

The V gene is TRBV4-1, the J gene TRBJ2-5; D is undetermined. The CDR3 covers 16 residues. V was pared by 2 bases and J by 3 bases, with 16 bases between. Germline loops: CDR1 MGHRA, CDR2 YSYEKL. DNA of the CDR3: TGCGCCAGCAGCCAATTGAGTTCGCGGTTTAAAGAGACCCAGTACTTC. Its protein is CASSQLSSRFKETQYF.

The chain links TRBV7-8 to TRBJ2-7; D gene uncertain. Trimming left V 1 base short and J 5 bases short, with 9 bases between. Germline V gene data show CDR1 as SGHVS and CDR2 as FQNEAQ. This CDR3 contains 13 residues. CDR3 DNA: TGTGCCAGCAGCTTAGGAGTTAGTGACGAGCAGTACTTC. This codes for CASSLGVSDEQYF.

The gene calls are TRBV4-3 and TRBJ2-7; 11 bases map to TRBD2. The CDR3 is made up of 20 amino acids. V gave up 0 bases and J gave up 0 bases; unmatched junction bases: 13. Germline V lookup: CDR1 LGHNA, CDR2 YSLEER. In nucleotides, the CDR3 is TGCGCCAGCAGCCAAGAAGTGCCTAGCGGGGGGCCGGGGAGCTCCTACGAGCAGTACTTC. Protein product: CASSQEVPSGGPGSSYEQYF.

The chain uses TRBV30 and TRBJ1-1; D perhaps matches TRBD1 (5 bases). Looked up from germline, CDR1 is GTSNPN and CDR2 is SVGIG (reference sequence). V was pared by 3 bases and J by 3 bases, with 11 bases between. This CDR3 is 13 amino acids long. In nucleotides, the CDR3 is TGTGCCTGGAGGGACAATGGATACACTGAAGCTTTCTTT. As protein: CAWRDNGYTEAFF.

The gene calls are TRBV7-8 and TRBJ2-7; D might be TRBD2 (5 bases). The germline gives CDR1 SGHVS, CDR2 FQNEAQ. The ends were cut back, 7 bases at V and 6 bases at J, with 19 bases in the middle. The CDR3 is 14 residues long. CDR3 DNA: TGTGCCAGCATGGAAATTCTCCACCGGGGCGAGCAGTACTTC. Its translation: CASMEILHRGEQYF.

V and J are TRBV19 and TRBJ1-5; TRBD1 might be the D (5 bases). The CDR3 extends over 15 amino acids. V lost 4 bases, J lost 4 bases, and 14 bases lay in between. Germline CDR1 is LNHDA and CDR2 is SQIVND (reference sequence). The CDR3 DNA is TGTGCCAGTAGTAGCCCTTTGGCAGGGAATCAGCCCCAGCATTTT. Translating it yields CASSSPLAGNQPQHF.